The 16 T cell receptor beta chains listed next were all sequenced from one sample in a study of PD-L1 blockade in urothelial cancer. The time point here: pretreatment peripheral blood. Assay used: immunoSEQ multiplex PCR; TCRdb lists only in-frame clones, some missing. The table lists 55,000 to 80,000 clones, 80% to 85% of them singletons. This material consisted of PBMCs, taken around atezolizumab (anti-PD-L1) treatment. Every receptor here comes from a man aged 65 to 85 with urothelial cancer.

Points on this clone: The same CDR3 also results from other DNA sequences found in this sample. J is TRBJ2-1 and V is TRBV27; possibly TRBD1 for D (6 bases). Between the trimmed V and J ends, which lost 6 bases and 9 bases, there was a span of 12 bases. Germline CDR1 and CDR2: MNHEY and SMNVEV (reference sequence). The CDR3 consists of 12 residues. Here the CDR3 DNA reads TGTGCCAGCAGCTTCCAAGGGGGTGAGCAGTTCTTC. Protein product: CASSFQGGEQFF.

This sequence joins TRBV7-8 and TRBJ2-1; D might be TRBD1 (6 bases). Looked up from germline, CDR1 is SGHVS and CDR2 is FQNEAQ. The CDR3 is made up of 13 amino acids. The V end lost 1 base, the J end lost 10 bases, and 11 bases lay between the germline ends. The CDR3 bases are TGTGCCAGCAGCTTAGGTCCCGACAGGGAGCAGTTCTTC. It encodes CASSLGPDREQFF.

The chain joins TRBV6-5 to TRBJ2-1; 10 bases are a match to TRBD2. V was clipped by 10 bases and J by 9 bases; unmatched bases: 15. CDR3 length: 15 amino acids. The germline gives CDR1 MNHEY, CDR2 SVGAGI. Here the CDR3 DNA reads TGTGCCACGAGAACAGCGGGAGGGCCAGTCAGTGAGCAGTTCTTC. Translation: CATRTAGGPVSEQFF.

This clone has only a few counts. The CDR3 loop reads CAISVASGSYEQYF. The DNA for the CDR3 is TGTGCCATCAGTGTAGCTAGCGGGAGCTACGAGCAGTACTTC. V gene TRBV10-3 combines with J gene TRBJ2-7; 10 bases align to TRBD2. The trim removed 4 bases at V and 3 bases at J, leaving 3 bases unmatched. Germline V CDR1 and CDR2: ENHRY, SYGVKD. The CDR3 covers 14 residues.

The CDR3 bases are TGTGCCAGCGGACTTGACAGGGAAGGTGAAGCTTTCTTT. Translated, it gives CASGLDREGEAFF. The chain recombines TRBV6-6 with TRBJ1-1; 7 bases are shared with TRBD1. The ends lost 8 bases at V and 7 bases at J; junction bases unmatched: 10. Per the germline V gene, CDR1 is MNHNY and CDR2 is SVGAGI (reference sequence). The CDR3 spans 13 residues.

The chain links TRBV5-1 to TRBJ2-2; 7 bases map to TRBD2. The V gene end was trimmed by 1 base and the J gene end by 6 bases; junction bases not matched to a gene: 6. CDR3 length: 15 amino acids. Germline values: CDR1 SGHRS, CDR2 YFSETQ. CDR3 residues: CASSLSAAGAGELFF. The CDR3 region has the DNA TGCGCCAGCAGCTTGTCTGCCGCGGGAGCCGGGGAGCTGTTTTTT. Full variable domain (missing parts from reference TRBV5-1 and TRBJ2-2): KAGVTQTPRYLIKTRGQQVTLSCSPISGHRSVSWYQQTPGQGLQFLFEYFSETQRNKGNFPGRFSGRQFSNSRSEMNVSTLELGDSALYLCASSLSAAGAGELFFGEGSRLTVL.

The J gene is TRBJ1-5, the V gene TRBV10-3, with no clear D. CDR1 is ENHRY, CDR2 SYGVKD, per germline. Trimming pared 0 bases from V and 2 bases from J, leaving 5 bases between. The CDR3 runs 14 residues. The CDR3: CAISESSGNQPQHF. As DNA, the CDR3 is TGTGCCATCAGTGAGTCATCGGGCAATCAGCCCCAGCATTTT.

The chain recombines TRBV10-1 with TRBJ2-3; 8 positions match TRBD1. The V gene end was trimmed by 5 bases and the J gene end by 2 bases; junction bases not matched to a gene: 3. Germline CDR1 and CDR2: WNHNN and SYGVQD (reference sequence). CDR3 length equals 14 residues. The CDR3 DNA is TGCGCCAGCAGTTGGGACAGGATCACAGATACGCAGTATTTT. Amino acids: CASSWDRITDTQYF.

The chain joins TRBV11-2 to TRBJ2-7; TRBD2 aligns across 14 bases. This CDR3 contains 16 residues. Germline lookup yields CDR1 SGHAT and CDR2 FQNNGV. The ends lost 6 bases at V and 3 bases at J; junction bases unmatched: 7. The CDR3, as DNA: TGTGCCAGCAGATCCGGGACTAGCGGGAGACTCTACGAGCAGTACTTC. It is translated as CASRSGTSGRLYEQYF.

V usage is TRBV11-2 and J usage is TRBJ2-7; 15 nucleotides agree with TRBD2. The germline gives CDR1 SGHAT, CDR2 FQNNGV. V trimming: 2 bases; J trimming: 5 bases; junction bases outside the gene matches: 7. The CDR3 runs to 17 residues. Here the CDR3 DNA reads TGTGCCAGCAGCTTACACCCGGGACTAGCGGGAGGTAACGAGCAGTACTTC. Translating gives CASSLHPGLAGGNEQYF.

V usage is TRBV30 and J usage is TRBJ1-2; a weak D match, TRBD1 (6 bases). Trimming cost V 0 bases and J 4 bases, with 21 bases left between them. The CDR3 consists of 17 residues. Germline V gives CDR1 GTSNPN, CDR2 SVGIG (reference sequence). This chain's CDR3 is CAWSVPRDTGTIYGYTF. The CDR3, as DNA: TGTGCCTGGAGTGTACCGAGGGATACAGGGACAATCTATGGCTACACCTTC.

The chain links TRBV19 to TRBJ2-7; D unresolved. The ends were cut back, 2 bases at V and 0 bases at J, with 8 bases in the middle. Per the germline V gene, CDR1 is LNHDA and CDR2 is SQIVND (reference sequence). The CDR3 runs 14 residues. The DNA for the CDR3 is TGTGCCAGTAGTATATCCAGGCCCTCCTACGAGCAGTACTTC. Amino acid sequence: CASSISRPSYEQYF. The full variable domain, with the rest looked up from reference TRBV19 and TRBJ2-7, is DGGITQSPKYLFRKEGQNVTLSCEQNLNHDAMYWYRQDPGQGLRLIYYSQIVNDFQKGDIAEGYSVSREKKESFPLTVTSAQKNPTAFYLCASSISRPSYEQYFGPGTRLTVT.

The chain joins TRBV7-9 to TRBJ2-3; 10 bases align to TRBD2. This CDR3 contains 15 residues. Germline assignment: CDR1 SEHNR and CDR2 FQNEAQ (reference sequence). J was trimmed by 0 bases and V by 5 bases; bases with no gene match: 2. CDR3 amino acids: CASSHSGRSTDTQYF. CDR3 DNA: TGTGCCAGCAGCCATAGCGGGAGGAGCACAGATACGCAGTATTTT.

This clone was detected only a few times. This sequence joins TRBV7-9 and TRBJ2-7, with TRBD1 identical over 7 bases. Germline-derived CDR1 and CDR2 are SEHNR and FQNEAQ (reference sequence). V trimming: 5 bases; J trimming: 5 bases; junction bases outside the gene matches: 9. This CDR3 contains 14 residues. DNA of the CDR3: TGTGCCAGCAGCCGCGTACAGGGGTCCCACGAGCAGTACTTC. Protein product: CASSRVQGSHEQYF.

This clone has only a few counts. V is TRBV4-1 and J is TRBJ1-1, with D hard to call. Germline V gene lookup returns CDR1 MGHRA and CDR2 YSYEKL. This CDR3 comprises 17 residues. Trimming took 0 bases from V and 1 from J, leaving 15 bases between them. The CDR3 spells CASSQEEYGEGNTEAFF. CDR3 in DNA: TGCGCCAGCAGCCAAGAGGAGTATGGGGAGGGGAACACTGAAGCTTTCTTT.

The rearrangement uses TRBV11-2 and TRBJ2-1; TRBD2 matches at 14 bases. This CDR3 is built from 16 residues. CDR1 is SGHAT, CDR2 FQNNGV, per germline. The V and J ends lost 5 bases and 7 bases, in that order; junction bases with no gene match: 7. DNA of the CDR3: TGTGCCAGCAGCCGACTAGCGGGAGGGGCAATTAATGAGCAGTTCTTC. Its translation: CASSRLAGGAINEQFF.